This TCR beta chain was recorded in a study of T-cell memory formation after mild COVID-19. The CDR3 spans 13 residues. Deletions cut 7 bases from V and 2 bases from J, with 11 bases between. Per the germline V gene, CDR1 is MNHNS and CDR2 is SASEGT. TCRdb fed the 5' RACE reads into MiXCR, producing one record per CDR3 protein. This table holds 350,000 to 550,000 distinct CDR3 sequences, about a sixth found once. The sequencing input was PBMCs or a T cell subset sorted from them (not recorded which). The chain is built from TRBV6-1 and TRBJ2-5; weak D call: TRBD1 (6 bases). This clonotype originated in a man aged 18 to 35 who had mild COVID-19 (a few samples of this study predate the infection). Cell type and time point are not known. CDR3 region: CASTGQPQETQYF. As DNA, the CDR3 is TGTGCCAGCACCGGACAGCCGCAAGAGACCCAGTACTTC.